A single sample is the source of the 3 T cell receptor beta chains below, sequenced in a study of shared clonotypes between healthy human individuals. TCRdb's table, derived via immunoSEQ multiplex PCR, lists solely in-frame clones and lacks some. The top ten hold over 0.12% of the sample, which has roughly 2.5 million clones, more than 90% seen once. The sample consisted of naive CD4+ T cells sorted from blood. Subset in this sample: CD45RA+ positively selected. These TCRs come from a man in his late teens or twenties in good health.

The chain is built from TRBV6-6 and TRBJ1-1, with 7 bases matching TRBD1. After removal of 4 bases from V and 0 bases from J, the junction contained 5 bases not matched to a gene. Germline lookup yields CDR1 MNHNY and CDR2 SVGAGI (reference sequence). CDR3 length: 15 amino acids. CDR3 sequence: CASSSRDRVNTEAFF. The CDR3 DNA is TGTGCCAGCAGTTCCCGGGACAGAGTGAACACTGAAGCTTTCTTT.

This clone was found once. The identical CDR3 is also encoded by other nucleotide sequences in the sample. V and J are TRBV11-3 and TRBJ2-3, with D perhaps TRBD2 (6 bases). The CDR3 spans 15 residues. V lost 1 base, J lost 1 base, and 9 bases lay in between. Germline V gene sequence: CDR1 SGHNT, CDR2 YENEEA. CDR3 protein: CASSLGGGGTDTQYF. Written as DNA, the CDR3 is TGTGCCAGCAGCTTAGGAGGAGGGGGCACAGATACGCAGTATTTT.

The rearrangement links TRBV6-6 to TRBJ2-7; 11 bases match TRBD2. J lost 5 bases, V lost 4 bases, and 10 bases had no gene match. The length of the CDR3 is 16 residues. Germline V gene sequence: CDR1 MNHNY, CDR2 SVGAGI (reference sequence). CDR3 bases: TGTGCCAGCAGTTCCCCTTTAGCGGGAGGGCCTGACGAGCAGTACTTC. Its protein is CASSSPLAGGPDEQYF.